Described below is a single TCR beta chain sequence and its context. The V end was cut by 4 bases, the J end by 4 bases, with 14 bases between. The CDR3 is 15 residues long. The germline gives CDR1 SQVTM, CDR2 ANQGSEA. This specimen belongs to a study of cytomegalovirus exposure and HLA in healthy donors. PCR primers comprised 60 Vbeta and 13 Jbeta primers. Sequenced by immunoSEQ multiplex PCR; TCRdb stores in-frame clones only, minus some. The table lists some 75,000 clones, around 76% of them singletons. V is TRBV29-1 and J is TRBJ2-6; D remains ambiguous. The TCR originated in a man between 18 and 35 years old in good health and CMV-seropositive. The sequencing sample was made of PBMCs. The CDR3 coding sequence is TGCAGCGTTGGGTTTGCAGGTAACGGGGCCAACGTCCTGACTTTC. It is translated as CSVGFAGNGANVLTF.